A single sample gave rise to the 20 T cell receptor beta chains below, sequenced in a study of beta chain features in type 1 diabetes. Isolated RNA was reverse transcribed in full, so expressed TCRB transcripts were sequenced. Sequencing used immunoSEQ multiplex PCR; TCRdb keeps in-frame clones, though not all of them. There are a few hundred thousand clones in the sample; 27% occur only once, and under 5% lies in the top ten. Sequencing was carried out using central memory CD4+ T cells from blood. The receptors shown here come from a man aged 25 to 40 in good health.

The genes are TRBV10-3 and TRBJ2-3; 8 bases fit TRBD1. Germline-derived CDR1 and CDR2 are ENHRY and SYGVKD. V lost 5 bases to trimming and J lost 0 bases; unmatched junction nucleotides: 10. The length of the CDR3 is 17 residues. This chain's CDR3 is CAISPQGQVGSTDTQYF. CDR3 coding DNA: TGTGCCATCAGTCCCCAGGGACAGGTAGGAAGCACAGATACGCAGTATTTT.

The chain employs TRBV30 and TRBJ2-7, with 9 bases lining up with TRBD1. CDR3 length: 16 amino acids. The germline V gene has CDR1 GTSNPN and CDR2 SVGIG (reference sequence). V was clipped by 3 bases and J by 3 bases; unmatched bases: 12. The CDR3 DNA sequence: TGTGCCTGGAGACCCAGACTCCGGGACAGGGTCTACGAGCAGTACTTC. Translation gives CAWRPRLRDRVYEQYF.

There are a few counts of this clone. The CDR3 DNA reads as TGTGCCAGCAGTGATTCTCGGGACTCTGGGGCCAACGTCCTGACTTTC. It encodes CASSDSRDSGANVLTF. The chain links TRBV25-1 to TRBJ2-6; tentatively, D is TRBD2 (5 bases). Trimming left V 3 bases short and J 0 bases short, with 9 bases between. The CDR3 covers 16 residues. Germline V gene sequence: CDR1 MGHDK, CDR2 SYGVNS.

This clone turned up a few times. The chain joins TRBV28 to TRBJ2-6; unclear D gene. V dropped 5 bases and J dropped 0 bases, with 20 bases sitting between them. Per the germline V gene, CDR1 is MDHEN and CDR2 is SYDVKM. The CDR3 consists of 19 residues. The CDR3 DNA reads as TGTGCCAGCAGTCCAAAAGGCCGTGCCCCACACTCTGGGGCCAACGTCCTGACTTTC. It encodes CASSPKGRAPHSGANVLTF.

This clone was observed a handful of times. The CDR3 is CASSPNDGEETQYF. The CDR3, as DNA: TGCGCCAGCAGCCCTAACGACGGGGAAGAGACCCAGTACTTC. The rearrangement links TRBV5-1 to TRBJ2-5; D might be TRBD2 (5 bases). The V end was cut by 4 bases, the J end by 3 bases, with 13 bases between. Germline V gene lookup returns CDR1 SGHRS and CDR2 YFSETQ. The CDR3 consists of 14 residues. The full variable domain, in which reference TRBV5-1 and TRBJ2-5 provide the parts outside the CDR3, is KAGVTQTPRYLIKTRGQQVTLSCSPISGHRSVSWYQQTPGQGLQFLFEYFSETQRNKGNFPGRFSGRQFSNSRSEMNVSTLELGDSALYLCASSPNDGEETQYFGPGTRLLVL.

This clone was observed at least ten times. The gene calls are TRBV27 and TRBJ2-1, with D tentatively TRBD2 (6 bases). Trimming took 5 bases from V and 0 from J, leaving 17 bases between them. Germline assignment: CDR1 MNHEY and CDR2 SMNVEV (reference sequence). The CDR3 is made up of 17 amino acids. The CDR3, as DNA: TGTGCCAGCAGTCCACGGGGACTGCCCAGCTCCTACAATGAGCAGTTCTTC. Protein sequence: CASSPRGLPSSYNEQFF.

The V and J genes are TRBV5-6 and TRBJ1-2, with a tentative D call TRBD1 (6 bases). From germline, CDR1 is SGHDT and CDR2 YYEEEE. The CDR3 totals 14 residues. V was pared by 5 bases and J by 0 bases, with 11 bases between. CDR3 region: CASSPTGPNYGYTF. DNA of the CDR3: TGTGCCAGCAGTCCGACAGGTCCTAACTATGGCTACACCTTC.

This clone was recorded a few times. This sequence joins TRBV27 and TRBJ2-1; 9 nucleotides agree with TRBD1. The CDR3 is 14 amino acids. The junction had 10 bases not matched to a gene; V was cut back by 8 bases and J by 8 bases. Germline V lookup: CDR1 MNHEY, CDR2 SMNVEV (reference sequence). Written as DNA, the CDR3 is TGTGCCAGCTCCGGGACAGGGAGGATCGATGAGCAGTTCTTC. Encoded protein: CASSGTGRIDEQFF.

CDR3 bases: TGTGCCAGCAGCGCCACTAGCGGGCTAGTCTCTCTGGAATACTTC. The encoded protein is CASSATSGLVSLEYF. V is TRBV7-2 and J is TRBJ2-7; TRBD2 agrees at 9 bases. Germline trimming cut 5 bases from V and 13 bases from J; bases unmatched to any gene: 18. The CDR3 length is 15 residues. Germline CDR1 is SGHTA and CDR2 is FQGNSA.

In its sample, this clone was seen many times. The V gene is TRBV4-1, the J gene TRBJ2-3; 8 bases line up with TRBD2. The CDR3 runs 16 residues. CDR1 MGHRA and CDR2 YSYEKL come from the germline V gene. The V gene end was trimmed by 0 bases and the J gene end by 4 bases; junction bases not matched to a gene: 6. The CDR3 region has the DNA TGCGCCAGCAGCCAAGATGGAGCGGGAGTGTCAGATACGCAGTATTTT. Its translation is CASSQDGAGVSDTQYF.

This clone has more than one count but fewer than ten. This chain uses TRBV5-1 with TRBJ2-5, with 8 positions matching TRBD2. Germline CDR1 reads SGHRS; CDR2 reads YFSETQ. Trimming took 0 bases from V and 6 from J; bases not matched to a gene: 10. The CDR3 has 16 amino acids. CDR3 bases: TGCGCCAGCAGCTTGGCCGTTAGCGGGACGGCAAAGACCCAGTACTTC. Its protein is CASSLAVSGTAKTQYF.

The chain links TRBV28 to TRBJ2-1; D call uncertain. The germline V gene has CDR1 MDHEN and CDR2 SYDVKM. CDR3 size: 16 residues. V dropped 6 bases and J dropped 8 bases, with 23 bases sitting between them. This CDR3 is CASRPGSVGWGDEQFF. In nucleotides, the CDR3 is TGTGCCAGCAGACCTGGGTCGGTCGGGTGGGGTGATGAGCAGTTCTTC.

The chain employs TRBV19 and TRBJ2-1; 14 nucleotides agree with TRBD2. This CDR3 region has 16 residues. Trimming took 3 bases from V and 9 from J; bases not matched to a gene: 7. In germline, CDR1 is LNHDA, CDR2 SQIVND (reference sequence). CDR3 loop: CASSMGTSGRLGEQFF. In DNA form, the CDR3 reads TGTGCCAGTAGTATGGGGACTAGCGGGAGATTAGGTGAGCAGTTCTTC.

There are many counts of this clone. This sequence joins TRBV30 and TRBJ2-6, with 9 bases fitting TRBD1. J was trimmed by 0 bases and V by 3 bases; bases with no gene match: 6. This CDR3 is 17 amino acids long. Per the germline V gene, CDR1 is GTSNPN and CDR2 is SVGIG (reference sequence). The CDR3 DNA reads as TGTGCCTGGAGCCGGGACAGGGTATCCTCTGGGGCCAACGTCCTGACTTTC. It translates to CAWSRDRVSSGANVLTF.

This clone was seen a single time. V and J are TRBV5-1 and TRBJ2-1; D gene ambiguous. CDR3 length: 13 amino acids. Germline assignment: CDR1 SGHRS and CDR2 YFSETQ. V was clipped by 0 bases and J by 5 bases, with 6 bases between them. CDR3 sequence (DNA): TGCGCCAGCAGCTTGGCCTGGGACAATGAGCAGTTCTTC. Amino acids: CASSLAWDNEQFF.

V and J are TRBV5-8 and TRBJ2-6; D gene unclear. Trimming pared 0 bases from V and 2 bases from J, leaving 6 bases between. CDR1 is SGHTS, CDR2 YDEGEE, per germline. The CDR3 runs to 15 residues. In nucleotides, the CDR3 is TGTGCCAGCAGCTTGGTACTCCCTGGGGCCAACGTCCTGACTTTC. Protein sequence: CASSLVLPGANVLTF.

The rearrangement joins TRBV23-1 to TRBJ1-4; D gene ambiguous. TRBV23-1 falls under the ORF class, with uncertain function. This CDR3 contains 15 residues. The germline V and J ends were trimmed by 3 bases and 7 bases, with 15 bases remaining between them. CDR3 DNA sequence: TGCGCCAGCAGTCATTCAACCCCCCGGTGTGAAAAACTGTTTTTT. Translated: CASSHSTPRCEKLFF.

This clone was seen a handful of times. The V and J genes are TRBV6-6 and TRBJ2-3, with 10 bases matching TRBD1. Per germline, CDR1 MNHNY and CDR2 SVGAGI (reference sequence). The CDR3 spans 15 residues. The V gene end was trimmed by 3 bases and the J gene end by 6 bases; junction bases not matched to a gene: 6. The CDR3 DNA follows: TGTGCCAGCAGTTATACTGGGACAGGGGAGGATACGCAGTATTTT. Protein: CASSYTGTGEDTQYF.

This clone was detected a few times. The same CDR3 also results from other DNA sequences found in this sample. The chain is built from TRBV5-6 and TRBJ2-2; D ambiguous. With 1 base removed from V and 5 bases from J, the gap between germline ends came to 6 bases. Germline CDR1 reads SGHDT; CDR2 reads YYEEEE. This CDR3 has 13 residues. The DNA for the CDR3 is TGTGCCAGCAGCTTGAGTAGGACCGGGGAGCTGTTTTTT. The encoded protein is CASSLSRTGELFF. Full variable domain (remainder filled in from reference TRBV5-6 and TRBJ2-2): DAGVTQSPTHLIKTRGQQVTLRCSPKSGHDTVSWYQQALGQGPQFIFQYYEEEERQRGNFPDRFSGHQFPNYSSELNVNALLLGDSALYLCASSLSRTGELFFGEGSRLTVL.

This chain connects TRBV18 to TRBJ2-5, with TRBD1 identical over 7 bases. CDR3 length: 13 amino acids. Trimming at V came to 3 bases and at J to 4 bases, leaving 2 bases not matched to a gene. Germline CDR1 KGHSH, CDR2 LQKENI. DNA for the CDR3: TGTGCCAGCTCACCTACAGGGGTAGAGACCCAGTACTTC. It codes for CASSPTGVETQYF.